Listed below are T cell receptor beta chains from one sample, sequenced in a study of cytomegalovirus exposure and HLA in healthy donors. Assay: immunoSEQ multiplex PCR; the TCRdb copy retains only in-frame clones and omits some. The repertoire includes about 130,000 clones, around 85% of them detected once, and 1.5% to 2% sits in the top ten. The source material was PBMCs. The receptor set was obtained from a boy aged 5-17 years in good health and CMV-seronegative. Both conserved end residues are part of each CDR3.

j_call: TRBJ1-1
v_call: TRBV7-8
cdr3_aa: CASSPGLNTEAFF

j_call: TRBJ1-1
v_call: TRBV30
cdr3_aa: CAWSSDRAEAFF

j_call: TRBJ1-6
v_call: TRBV5-8
cdr3_aa: CASSLGGDNSPLHF

j_call: TRBJ1-1
v_call: TRBV7-3
cdr3_aa: CASSLFAGGGSTEAFF

j_call: TRBJ2-2
v_call: TRBV27
cdr3_aa: CASSRRMSTGELFF

j_call: TRBJ1-2
v_call: TRBV4-3
cdr3_aa: CASSQVQGRSGYTF

j_call: TRBJ1-2
v_call: TRBV29-1
cdr3_aa: CSVQGQGGYYTF

j_call: TRBJ1-1
v_call: TRBV6-5
cdr3_aa: CASLRDSGSEAFF

j_call: TRBJ2-1
v_call: TRBV7-3
cdr3_aa: CASSSPIGGGSQYNEQFF

j_call: NA
v_call: TRBV30
cdr3_aa: CAWSPLAGGYEQYF

j_call: TRBJ1-2
v_call: TRBV6-6
cdr3_aa: CASSRTGGYGYTF

j_call: TRBJ1-1
v_call: TRBV30
cdr3_aa: CASSVAGGTEAFF

j_call: TRBJ2-4
v_call: TRBV29-1
cdr3_aa: CSVGQGRNIQYF

j_call: TRBJ2-3
v_call: TRBV5-4
cdr3_aa: CASSLLAGKVDTQYF

j_call: TRBJ2-5
v_call: TRBV10-3
cdr3_aa: CAISALTWRGADETQYF

j_call: TRBJ2-3
v_call: TRBV9
cdr3_aa: CASSPGDTQYF

j_call: TRBJ2-4
v_call: TRBV13
cdr3_aa: CASSLEEQGAKNIQYF

j_call: TRBJ2-1
v_call: TRBV7-3
cdr3_aa: CASSLGDYYNEQFF

j_call: TRBJ2-5
v_call: TRBV2
cdr3_aa: CASSPPGLAGVETQYF

j_call: TRBJ1-1
v_call: TRBV7-6
cdr3_aa: CASSLEAGNTEAFF

j_call: TRBJ2-7
v_call: TRBV7-2
cdr3_aa: CASSRGTSGYEQYF

j_call: TRBJ1-2
v_call: TRBV4-3
cdr3_aa: CASSQDGSLANYGYTF

j_call: TRBJ2-7
v_call: TRBV7-9
cdr3_aa: CASSLVARSYEQYF

j_call: TRBJ1-3
v_call: TRBV30
cdr3_aa: CAWGASPTGNTIYF

j_call: TRBJ2-7
v_call: TRBV18
cdr3_aa: CASSTQGHEQYF

j_call: TRBJ1-1
v_call: TRBV9
cdr3_aa: CASTKSGTPKTEAFF

j_call: TRBJ2-2
v_call: TRBV10-3
cdr3_aa: CAISESGLAANTGELFF

j_call: TRBJ2-1
v_call: TRBV5-6
cdr3_aa: CASSLVDRGLYEQFF

j_call: TRBJ1-1
v_call: TRBV15
cdr3_aa: CATSRDRGNTEAFF

j_call: TRBJ2-3
v_call: TRBV7-9
cdr3_aa: CASSSGQGTDTQYF

j_call: TRBJ2-1
v_call: TRBV27
cdr3_aa: CASSLREASSYNEQFF

j_call: TRBJ2-3
v_call: TRBV5-1
cdr3_aa: CASSMLAAGTDTQYF

j_call: TRBJ2-7
v_call: TRBV7-9
cdr3_aa: CASSLSTSGRVSYEQYF

j_call: TRBJ2-1
v_call: TRBV6-5
cdr3_aa: CASSYGGLAGVNEQFF

j_call: TRBJ1-2
v_call: TRBV6-5
cdr3_aa: CASSYTEAGIYGYTF

j_call: TRBJ1-6
v_call: TRBV5-1
cdr3_aa: CASSLVPVDRVSDSPLHF

j_call: TRBJ2-5
v_call: TRBV5-6
cdr3_aa: CASSWPGGQETQYF

j_call: TRBJ1-5
v_call: TRBV19
cdr3_aa: CASSILPSDQPQHF

j_call: TRBJ1-2
v_call: TRBV6-5
cdr3_aa: CASSSPQGARGYTF

j_call: TRBJ1-5
v_call: TRBV5-4
cdr3_aa: CASSLDSQPQHF